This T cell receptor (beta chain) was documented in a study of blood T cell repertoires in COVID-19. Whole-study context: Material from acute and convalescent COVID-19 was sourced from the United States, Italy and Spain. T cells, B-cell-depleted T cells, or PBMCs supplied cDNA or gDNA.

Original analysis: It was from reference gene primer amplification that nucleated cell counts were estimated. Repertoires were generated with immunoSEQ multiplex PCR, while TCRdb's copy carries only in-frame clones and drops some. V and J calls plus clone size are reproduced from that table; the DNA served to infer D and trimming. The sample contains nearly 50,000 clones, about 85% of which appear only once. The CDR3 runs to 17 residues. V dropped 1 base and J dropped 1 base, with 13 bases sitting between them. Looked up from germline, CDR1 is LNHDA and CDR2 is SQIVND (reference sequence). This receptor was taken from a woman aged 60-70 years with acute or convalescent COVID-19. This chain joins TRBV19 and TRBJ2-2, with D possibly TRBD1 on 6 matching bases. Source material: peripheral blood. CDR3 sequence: CASSIVSGHKNTGELFF. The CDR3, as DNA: TGTGCCAGTAGTATAGTCTCGGGACACAAGAACACCGGGGAGCTGTTTTTT. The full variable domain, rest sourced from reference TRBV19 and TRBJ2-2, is DGGITQSPKYLFRKEGQNVTLSCEQNLNHDAMYWYRQDPGQGLRLIYYSQIVNDFQKGDIAEGYSVSREKKESFPLTVTSAQKNPTAFYLCASSIVSGHKNTGELFFGEGSRLTVL.